Sequencing of this TCR beta chain was carried out in a study of sequential checkpoint blockade in melanoma. The overall study: Randomization was 1:1 between first-line nivolumab→ipilimumab and ipilimumab→nivolumab. About two dozen patients had tumor biopsies before treatment and at week 13. TCRbeta immunosequencing was performed on DNA from 85 to 100 pretreatment melanoma tumor samples. Study-level findings and limits: Mutational load did not correlate with tumor T-cell fraction or clonality.

TCRdb keeps only in-frame clones here, not all; method: immunoSEQ multiplex PCR. The sample holds some 8,800 clones, more than 20% seen once. Treatment specified: randomized to nivolumab then ipilimumab (arm A) or the reverse (arm B). Per the germline V gene, CDR1 is MNHNS and CDR2 is SASEGT. The ends were cut back, 0 bases at V and 9 bases at J, with 6 bases in the middle. This CDR3 comprises 13 residues. Regarding this clone: As yet, its antigen is unknown.

V is TRBV6-1 and J is TRBJ1-6; D remains ambiguous. Sequenced material: tumor tissue (inferred from file names), taken from a patient given nivolumab and ipilimumab in sequence. This clonotype was sampled from a human donor with melanoma. The CDR3 reads CASSEAHGSPLHF. In DNA, the CDR3 is TGTGCCAGCAGTGAAGCGCACGGTTCACCCCTCCACTTT.